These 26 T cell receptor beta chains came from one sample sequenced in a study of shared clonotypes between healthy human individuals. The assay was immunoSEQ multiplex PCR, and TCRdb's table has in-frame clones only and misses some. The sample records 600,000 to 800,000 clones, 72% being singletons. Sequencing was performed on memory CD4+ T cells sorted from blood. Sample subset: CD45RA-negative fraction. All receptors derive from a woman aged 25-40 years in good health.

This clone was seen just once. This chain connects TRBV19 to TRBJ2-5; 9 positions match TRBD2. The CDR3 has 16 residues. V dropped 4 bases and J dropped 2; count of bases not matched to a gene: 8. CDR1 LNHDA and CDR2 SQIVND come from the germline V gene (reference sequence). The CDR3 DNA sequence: TGTGCCAGTAGTACCGGTCTAGCGGGGAGGCAAGAGACCCAGTACTTC. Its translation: CASSTGLAGRQETQYF.

The CDR3 is CASSLSLAEEQYF. The DNA for the CDR3 is TGTGCCAGCAGCTTAAGTTTAGCGGAAGAGCAGTACTTC. The gene calls are TRBV7-6 and TRBJ2-7; weak D call: TRBD2 (6 bases). V was trimmed by 2 bases and J by 7 bases, leaving 12 bases between them. This CDR3 spans 13 amino acids. Per germline, CDR1 SGHVS and CDR2 FNYEAQ.

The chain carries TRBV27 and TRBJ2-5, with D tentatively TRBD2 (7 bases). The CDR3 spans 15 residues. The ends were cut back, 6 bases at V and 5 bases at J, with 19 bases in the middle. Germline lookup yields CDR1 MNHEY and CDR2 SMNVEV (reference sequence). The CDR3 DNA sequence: TGTGCCAGCAGGACATACAGGGAGGGAGGGGAGACCCAGTACTTC. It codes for CASRTYREGGETQYF.

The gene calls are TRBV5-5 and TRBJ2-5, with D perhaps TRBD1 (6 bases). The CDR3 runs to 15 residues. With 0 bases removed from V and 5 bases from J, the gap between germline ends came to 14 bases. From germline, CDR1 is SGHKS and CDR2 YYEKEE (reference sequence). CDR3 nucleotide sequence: TGTGCCAGCAGCTTGGCCCGGGGCACAGGGGAGACCCAGTACTTC. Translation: CASSLARGTGETQYF.

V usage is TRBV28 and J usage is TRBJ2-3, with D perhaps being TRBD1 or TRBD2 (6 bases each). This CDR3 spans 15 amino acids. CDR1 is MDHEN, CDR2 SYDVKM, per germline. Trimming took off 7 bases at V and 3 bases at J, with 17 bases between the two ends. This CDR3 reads CASIRGVLGTDTQYF. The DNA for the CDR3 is TGTGCCAGCATTAGGGGGGTCCTGGGGACAGATACGCAGTATTTT.

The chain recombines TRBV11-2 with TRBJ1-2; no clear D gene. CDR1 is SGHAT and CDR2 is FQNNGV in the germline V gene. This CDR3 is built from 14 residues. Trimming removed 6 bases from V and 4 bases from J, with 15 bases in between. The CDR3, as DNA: TGTGCCAGCAGAAGACCCGGTCTCTTCTATGGCTACACCTTC. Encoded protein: CASRRPGLFYGYTF.

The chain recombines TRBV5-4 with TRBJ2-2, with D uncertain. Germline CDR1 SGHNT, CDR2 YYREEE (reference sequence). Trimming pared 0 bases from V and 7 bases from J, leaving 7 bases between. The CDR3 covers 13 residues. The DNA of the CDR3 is TGTGCCAGCAGCTTGGAGTCTTTCGGGGAGCTGTTTTTT. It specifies CASSLESFGELFF.

This CDR3 is CASVTGEWGYTF. The DNA for the CDR3 is TGTGCCAGCGTGACAGGGGAATGGGGCTACACCTTC. This rearrangement joins TRBV28 to TRBJ1-2, with 8 nucleotides matching TRBD1. Germline CDR1 reads MDHEN; CDR2 reads SYDVKM. V lost 8 bases, J lost 8 bases, and 7 bases stayed unmatched. The CDR3 consists of 12 residues.

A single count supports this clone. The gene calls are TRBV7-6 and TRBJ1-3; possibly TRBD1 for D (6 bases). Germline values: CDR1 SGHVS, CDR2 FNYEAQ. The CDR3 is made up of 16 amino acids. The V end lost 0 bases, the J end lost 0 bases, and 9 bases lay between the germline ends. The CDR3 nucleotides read TGTGCCAGCAGCTTAGCGCAGGGGAGCTCTGGAAACACCATATATTTT. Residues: CASSLAQGSSGNTIYF.

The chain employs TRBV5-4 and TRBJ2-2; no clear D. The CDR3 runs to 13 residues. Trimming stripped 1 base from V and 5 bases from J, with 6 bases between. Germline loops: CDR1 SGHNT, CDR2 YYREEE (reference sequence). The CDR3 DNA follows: TGTGCCAGCAGCTTGACAGAGACCGGGGAGCTGTTTTTT. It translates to CASSLTETGELFF. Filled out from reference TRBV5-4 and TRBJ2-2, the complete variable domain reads ETGVTQSPTHLIKTRGQQVTLRCSSQSGHNTVSWYQQALGQGPQFIFQYYREEENGRGNFPPRFSGLQFPNYSSELNVNALELDDSALYLCASSLTETGELFFGEGSRLTVL.

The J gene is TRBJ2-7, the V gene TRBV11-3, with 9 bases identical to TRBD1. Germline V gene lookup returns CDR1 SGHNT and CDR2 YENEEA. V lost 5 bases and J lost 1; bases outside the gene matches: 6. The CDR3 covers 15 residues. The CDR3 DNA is TGTGCCAGCAGCCTCGGACAGGGGAAATCCTACGAGCAGTACTTC. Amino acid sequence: CASSLGQGKSYEQYF.

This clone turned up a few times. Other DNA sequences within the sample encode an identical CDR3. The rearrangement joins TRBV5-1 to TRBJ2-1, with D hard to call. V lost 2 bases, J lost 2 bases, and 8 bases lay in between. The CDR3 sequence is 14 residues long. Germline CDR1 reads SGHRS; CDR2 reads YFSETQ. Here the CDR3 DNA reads TGCGCCAGCAGCTTAAAGGAAGCCTACAATGAGCAGTTCTTC. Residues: CASSLKEAYNEQFF.

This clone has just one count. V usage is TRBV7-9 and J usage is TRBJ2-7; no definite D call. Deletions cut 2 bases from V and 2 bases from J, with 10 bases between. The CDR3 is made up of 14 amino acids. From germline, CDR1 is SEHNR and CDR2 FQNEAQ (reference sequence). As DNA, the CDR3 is TGTGCCAGCAGCTTATACGACCCAACCTACGAGCAGTACTTC. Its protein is CASSLYDPTYEQYF.

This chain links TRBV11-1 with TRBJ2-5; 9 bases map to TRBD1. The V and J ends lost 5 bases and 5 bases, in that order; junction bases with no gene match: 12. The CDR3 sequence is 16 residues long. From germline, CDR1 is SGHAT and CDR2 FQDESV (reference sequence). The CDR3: CASSQAGQGVGETQYF. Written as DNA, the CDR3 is TGTGCCAGCAGCCAGGCGGGACAGGGAGTCGGGGAGACCCAGTACTTC. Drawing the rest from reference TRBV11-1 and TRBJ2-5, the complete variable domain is EAEVAQSPRYKITEKSQAVAFWCDPISGHATLYWYRQILGQGPELLVQFQDESVVDDSQLPKDRFSAERLKGVDSTLKIQPAELGDSAMYLCASSQAGQGVGETQYFGPGTRLLVL.

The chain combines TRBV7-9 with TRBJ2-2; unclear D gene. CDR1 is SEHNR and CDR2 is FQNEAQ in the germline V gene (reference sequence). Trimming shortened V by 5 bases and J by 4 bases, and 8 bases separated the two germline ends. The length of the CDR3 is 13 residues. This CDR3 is CASSLETTGELFF. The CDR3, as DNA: TGTGCCAGCAGCCTAGAGACCACCGGGGAGCTGTTTTTT.

The CDR3 DNA reads TGTGCCAGCAGCCAAAGGAGGGAAGAGCAGTACTTC. Translated: CASSQRREEQYF. This rearrangement joins TRBV14 to TRBJ2-7, with D perhaps matching TRBD2 (6 bases). V lost 2 bases, J lost 7 bases, and 9 bases lay in between. This CDR3 is 12 amino acids long. CDR1 SGHDN and CDR2 FVKESK come from the germline V gene.

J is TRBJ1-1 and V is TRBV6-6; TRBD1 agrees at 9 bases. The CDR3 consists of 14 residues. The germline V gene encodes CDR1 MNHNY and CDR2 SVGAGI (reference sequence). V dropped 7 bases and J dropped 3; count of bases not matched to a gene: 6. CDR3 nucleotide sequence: TGTGCCAGCACGACCGGGACAGGGCACACTGAAGCTTTCTTT. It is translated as CASTTGTGHTEAFF.

CDR3 nucleotides: TGCGCCAGCAGCTTGGCTGGAAACATTCCCACCTACGAGCAGTACTTC. Amino acids: CASSLAGNIPTYEQYF. The chain employs TRBV5-1 and TRBJ2-7; no clear D. This CDR3 has 16 amino acids. CDR1 is SGHRS and CDR2 is YFSETQ in the germline V gene. V was clipped by 0 bases and J by 2 bases, with 15 bases between them. Full variable domain (remainder filled in from reference TRBV5-1 and TRBJ2-7): KAGVTQTPRYLIKTRGQQVTLSCSPISGHRSVSWYQQTPGQGLQFLFEYFSETQRNKGNFPGRFSGRQFSNSRSEMNVSTLELGDSALYLCASSLAGNIPTYEQYFGPGTRLTVT.

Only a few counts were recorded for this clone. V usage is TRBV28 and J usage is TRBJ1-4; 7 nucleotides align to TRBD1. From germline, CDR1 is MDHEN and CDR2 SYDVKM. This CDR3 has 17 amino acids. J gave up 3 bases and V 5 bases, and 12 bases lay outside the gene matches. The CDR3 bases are TGTGCCAGCAGTCCGCGCCCACCTGGACAGGCTAATGAAAAACTGTTTTTT. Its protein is CASSPRPPGQANEKLFF. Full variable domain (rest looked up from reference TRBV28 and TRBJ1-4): DVKVTQSSRYLVKRTGEKVFLECVQDMDHENMFWYRQDPGLGLRLIYFSYDVKMKEKGDIPEGYSVSREKKERFSLILESASTNQTSMYLCASSPRPPGQANEKLFFGSGTQLSVL.

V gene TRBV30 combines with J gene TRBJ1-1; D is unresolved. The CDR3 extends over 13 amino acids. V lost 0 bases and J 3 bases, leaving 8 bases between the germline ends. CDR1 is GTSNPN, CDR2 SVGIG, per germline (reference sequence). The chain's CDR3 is CAWSVVWDTEAFF. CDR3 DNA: TGTGCCTGGAGTGTGGTGTGGGACACTGAAGCTTTCTTT.

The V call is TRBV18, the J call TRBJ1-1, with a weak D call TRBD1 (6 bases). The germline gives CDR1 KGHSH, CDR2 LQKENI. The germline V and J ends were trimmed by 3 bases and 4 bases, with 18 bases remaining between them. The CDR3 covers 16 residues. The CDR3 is CASSPYRESRGTEAFF. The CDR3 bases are TGTGCCAGCTCACCGTACAGGGAGAGTAGGGGCACTGAAGCTTTCTTT.

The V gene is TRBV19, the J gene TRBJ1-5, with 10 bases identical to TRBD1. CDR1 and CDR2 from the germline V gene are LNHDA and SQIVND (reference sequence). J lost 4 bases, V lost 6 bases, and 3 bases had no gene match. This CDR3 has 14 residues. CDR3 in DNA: TGTGCCAGTAGCGGGACAGGGGCGAATCAGCCCCAGCATTTT. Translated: CASSGTGANQPQHF.

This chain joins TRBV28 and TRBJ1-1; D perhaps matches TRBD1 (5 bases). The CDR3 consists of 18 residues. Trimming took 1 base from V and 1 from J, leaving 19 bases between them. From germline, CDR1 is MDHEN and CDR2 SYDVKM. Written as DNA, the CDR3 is TGTGCCAGCAGTTTATTGGGGTCCTGGGGCAGGTCGAACACTGAAGCTTTCTTT. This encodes CASSLLGSWGRSNTEAFF.

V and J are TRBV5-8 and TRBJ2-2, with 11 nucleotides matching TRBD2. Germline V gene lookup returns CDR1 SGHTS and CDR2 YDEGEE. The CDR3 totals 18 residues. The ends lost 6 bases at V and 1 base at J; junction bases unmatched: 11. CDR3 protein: CASNLGVAGGLNTGELFF. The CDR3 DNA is TGTGCCAGCAACCTTGGAGTAGCGGGAGGGCTGAACACCGGGGAGCTGTTTTTT.

CDR3 in amino acids: CASSRSRETQYF. The CDR3 DNA is TGCGCCAGCAGTCGATCCCGAGAGACCCAGTACTTC. The chain recombines TRBV10-1 with TRBJ2-5; no reliable D call. Trimming left V 5 bases short and J 4 bases short, with 8 bases between. CDR3 size: 12 residues. CDR1 and CDR2 (germline): WNHNN, SYGVQD (reference sequence).

CDR3 DNA sequence: TGTGCCAGCAGTTTCCTGTTCGGGAGGGCGGGGGAGACCCAGTACTTC. This translates into CASSFLFGRAGETQYF. The V and J genes are TRBV28 and TRBJ2-5, with 8 bases aligning to TRBD2. Trimming took 3 bases from V and 5 from J; bases not matched to a gene: 11. The CDR3 is 16 amino acids. Germline V gene lookup returns CDR1 MDHEN and CDR2 SYDVKM.